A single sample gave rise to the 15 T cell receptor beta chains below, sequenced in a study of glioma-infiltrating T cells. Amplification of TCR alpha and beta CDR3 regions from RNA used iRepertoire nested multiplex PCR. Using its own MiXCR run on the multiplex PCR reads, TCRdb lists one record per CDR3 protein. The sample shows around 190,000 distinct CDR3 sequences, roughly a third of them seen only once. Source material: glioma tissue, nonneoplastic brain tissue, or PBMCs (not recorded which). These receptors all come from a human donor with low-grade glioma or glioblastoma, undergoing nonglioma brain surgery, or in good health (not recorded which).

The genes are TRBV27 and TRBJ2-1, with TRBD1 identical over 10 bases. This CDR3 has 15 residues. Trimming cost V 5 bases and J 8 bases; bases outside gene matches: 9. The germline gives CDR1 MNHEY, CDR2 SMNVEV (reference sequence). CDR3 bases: TGTGCCAGCAGTCACGGACAGGGGGATTCCTATGAGCAGTTCTTC. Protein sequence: CASSHGQGDSYEQFF.

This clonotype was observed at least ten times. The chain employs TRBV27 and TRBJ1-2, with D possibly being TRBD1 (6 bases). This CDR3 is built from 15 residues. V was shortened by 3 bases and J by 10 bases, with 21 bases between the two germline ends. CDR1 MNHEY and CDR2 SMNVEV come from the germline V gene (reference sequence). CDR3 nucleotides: TGTGCCAGCAGTTTTCGGTGGTTAGCAGGGGTTGACTACACCTTC. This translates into CASSFRWLAGVDYTF.

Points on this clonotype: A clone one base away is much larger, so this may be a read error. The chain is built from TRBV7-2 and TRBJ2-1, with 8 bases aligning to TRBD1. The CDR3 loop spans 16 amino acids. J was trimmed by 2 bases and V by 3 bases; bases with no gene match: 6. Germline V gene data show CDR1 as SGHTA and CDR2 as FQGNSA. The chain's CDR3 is CASSFQGALPYNEQFF. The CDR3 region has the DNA TGTGCCAGCAGCTTCCAGGGGGCACTACCCTACAATGAGCAGTTCTTC.

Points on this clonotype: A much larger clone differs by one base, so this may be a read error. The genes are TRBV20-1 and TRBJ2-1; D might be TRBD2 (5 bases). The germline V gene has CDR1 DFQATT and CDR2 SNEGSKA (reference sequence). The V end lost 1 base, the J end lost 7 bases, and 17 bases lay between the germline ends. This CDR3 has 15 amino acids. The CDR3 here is CSARGQRARFNEQFF. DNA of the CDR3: TGCAGTGCTAGAGGCCAGAGGGCGCGATTTAATGAGCAGTTCTTC.

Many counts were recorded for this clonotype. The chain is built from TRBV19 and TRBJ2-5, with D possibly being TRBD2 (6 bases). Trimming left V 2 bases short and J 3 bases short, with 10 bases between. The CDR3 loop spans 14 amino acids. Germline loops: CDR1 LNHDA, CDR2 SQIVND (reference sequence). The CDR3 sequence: CASSIPGLKETQYF. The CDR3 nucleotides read TGTGCCAGTAGTATACCGGGACTGAAAGAGACCCAGTACTTC.

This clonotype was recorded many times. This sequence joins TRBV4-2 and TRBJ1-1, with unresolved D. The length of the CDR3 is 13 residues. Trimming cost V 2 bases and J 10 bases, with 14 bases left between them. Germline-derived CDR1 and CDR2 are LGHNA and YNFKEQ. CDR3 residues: CASSQLDKEGAFF. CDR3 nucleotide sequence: TGTGCCAGCAGCCAACTTGATAAAGAAGGAGCTTTCTTT.

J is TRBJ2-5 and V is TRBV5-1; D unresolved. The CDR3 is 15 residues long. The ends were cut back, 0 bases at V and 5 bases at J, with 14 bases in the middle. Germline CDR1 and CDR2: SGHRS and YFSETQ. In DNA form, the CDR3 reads TGCGCCAGCAGCTTGGCGGCAGTAATCGGCGAGACCCAGTACTTC. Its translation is CASSLAAVIGETQYF.

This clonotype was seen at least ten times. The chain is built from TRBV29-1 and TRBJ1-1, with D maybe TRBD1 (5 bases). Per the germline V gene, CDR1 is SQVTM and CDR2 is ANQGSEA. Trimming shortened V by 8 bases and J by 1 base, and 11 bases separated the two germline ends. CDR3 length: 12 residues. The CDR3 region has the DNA TGCAGCATTACAGGCTCGAACACTGAAGCTTTCTTT. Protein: CSITGSNTEAFF.

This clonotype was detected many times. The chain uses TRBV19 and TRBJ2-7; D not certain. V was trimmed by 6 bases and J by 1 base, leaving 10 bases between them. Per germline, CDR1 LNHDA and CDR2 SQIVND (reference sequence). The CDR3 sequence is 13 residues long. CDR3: CASRDPPSYEQYF. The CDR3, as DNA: TGTGCCAGTAGGGATCCGCCGTCCTACGAGCAGTACTTC.

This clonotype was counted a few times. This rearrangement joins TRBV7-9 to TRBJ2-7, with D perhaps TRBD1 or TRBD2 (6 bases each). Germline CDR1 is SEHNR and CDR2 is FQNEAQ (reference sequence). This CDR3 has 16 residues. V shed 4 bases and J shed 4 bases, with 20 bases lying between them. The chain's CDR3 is CASSSTVIGGGYEQYF. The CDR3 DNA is TGTGCCAGCAGCTCAACAGTAATCGGGGGCGGGTACGAGCAGTACTTC.

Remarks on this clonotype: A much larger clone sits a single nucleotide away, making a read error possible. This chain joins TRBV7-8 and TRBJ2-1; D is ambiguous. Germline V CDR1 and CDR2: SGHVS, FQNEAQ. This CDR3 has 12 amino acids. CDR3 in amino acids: CASSLAVGEQLF. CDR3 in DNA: TGTGCCAGCAGCTTAGCGGTCGGTGAGCAGTTATTC.

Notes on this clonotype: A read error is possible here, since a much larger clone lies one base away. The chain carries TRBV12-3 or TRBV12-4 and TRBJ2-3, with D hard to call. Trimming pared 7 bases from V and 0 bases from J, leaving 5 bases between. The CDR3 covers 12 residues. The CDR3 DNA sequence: TGTGCCAGCATGACTAGCACAGATACGCAGTATTTT. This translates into CASMTSTDTQYF.

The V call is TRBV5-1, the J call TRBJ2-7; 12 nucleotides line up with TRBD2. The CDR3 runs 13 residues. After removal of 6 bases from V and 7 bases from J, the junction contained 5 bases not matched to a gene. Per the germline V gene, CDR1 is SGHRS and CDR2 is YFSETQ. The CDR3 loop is CASKRLAGEEQYF. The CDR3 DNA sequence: TGCGCCAGCAAAAGACTAGCGGGAGAGGAGCAGTACTTC.

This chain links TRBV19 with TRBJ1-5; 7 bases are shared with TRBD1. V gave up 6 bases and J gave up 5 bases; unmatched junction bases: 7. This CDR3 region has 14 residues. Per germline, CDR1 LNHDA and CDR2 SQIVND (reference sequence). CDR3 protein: CASRGGTDYQPQHF. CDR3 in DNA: TGTGCCAGTAGGGGCGGGACAGACTATCAGCCCCAGCATTTT.

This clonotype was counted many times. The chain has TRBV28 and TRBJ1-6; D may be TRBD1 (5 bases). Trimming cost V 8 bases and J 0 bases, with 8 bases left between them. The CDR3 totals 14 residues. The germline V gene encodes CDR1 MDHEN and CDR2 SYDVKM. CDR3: CASGGSSYNSPLHF. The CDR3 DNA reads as TGTGCCAGCGGGGGAAGCTCCTATAATTCACCCCTCCACTTT. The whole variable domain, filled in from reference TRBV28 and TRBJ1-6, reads DVKVTQSSRYLVKRTGEKVFLECVQDMDHENMFWYRQDPGLGLRLIYFSYDVKMKEKGDIPEGYSVSREKKERFSLILESASTNQTSMYLCASGGSSYNSPLHFGNGTRLTVT.